The present T cell receptor beta chain was sequenced within a study of CD8 T cells in ankylosing spondylitis. Study-level results: In synovial fluid and blood from reactive arthritis, some motif variants were previously reported. Significantly higher representation of disease-linked clones was reported for matched ankylosing spondylitis synovial fluid.

Turning to this clonotype: Its target is not known.

Trimming stripped 5 bases from V and 7 bases from J, with 12 bases between. The germline CDR1 and CDR2 sequences are DFQATT and SNEGSKA (reference sequence). The CDR3 runs 12 residues. TCRdb analysed the 5' RACE reads with MiXCR anew, one entry per CDR3 protein. The sample lists 250,000 or so distinct CDR3 sequences, roughly a quarter occurring once. The receptor's source is a male donor with ankylosing spondylitis or in good health (not recorded which). Sequenced input: blood, either unsorted or a sorted T cell fraction (not recorded which). The chain employs TRBV20-1 and TRBJ1-5; D possibly corresponds to TRBD1 (6 bases). The CDR3 region has the DNA TGCAGTGCTGGGGGGCGCGGGCAGCCCCAGCATTTT. This codes for CSAGGRGQPQHF.